These 16 T cell receptor beta chains originate from one sample sequenced in a study of blood T cells in healthy people across ages (dated by TCRdb to about 2015). The library was produced with 5' RACE. The sequencer listed for this sample is Illumina HiSeq 2500. The second PCR ran for roughly 7 to 12 cycles and used a J-beta primer mix along with a sample-barcoded 5' primer. TCRdb handled the public reads itself, with Q25 trimming in fastp and clone calling in MiXCR, and kept productive beta chains. All rows with the same CDR3 protein become a single entry with the most common DNA and genes. This sample comprises some 1 million distinct CDR3 sequences, 45% of them detected only once. The ten most abundant clones make up about 19% of the sample. The sample taken for sequencing was blood. These receptors were taken from an older woman in good health.

For this clonotype: No DNA is shown, since the ends of the CDR3 on it are uncertain; the CDR3 is the one TCRdb lists. The chain carries TRBV29-1 and TRBJ2-1. Counting both end residues, the CDR3 totals 13 amino acids. Germline CDR1 reads SQVTM; CDR2 reads ANQGSEA. This chain's CDR3 is CSVEDSLDNEQFF.

This clonotype appeared a few times. The chain couples TRBV6-2 or TRBV6-3 to TRBJ2-7; 10 nucleotides align to TRBD2. The germline V gene encodes CDR1 MNHEY and CDR2 SVGEGT. The CDR3 length is 15 residues. Trimming at V came to 6 bases and at J to 6 bases, leaving 11 bases not matched to a gene. The CDR3 region is CASSLAGEVHTEQYF. CDR3 DNA: TGTGCCAGCAGCCTAGCGGGAGAAGTCCATACCGAGCAGTACTTC.

The genes are TRBV21-1 and TRBJ2-3; the listed D gene, TRBD2, was not tested against the DNA. TRBV21-1 is a pseudogene. This CDR3 has 16 amino acids. The DNA of the CDR3 is TGTGCCAGCATTCCGGGACTTCGATACCACACAGATACGCAGTATTTT. It encodes CASIPGLRYHTDTQYF.

The chain is built from TRBV27 and TRBJ2-7, with D perhaps matching TRBD1 (6 bases). The CDR3 runs 16 residues. V was cut by 3 bases and J by 0 bases, with 15 bases left in between. Germline values: CDR1 MNHEY, CDR2 SMNVEV (reference sequence). CDR3 residues: CASSFGQTGASYEQYF. Written as DNA, the CDR3 is TGTGCCAGCAGTTTCGGACAGACAGGTGCCTCCTACGAGCAGTACTTC.

This rearrangement joins TRBV5-1 to TRBJ2-2; D not certain. V was trimmed by 2 bases and J by 1 base, leaving 9 bases between them. The CDR3 is 15 amino acids. CDR1 and CDR2 (germline): SGHRS, YFSETQ. The CDR3 sequence is CASSLDGRNTGELFF. The CDR3 nucleotides read TGCGCCAGCAGCTTAGACGGCCGGAACACCGGGGAGCTGTTTTTT. Full variable domain (remainder filled in from reference TRBV5-1 and TRBJ2-2): KAGVTQTPRYLIKTRGQQVTLSCSPISGHRSVSWYQQTPGQGLQFLFEYFSETQRNKGNFPGRFSGRQFSNSRSEMNVSTLELGDSALYLCASSLDGRNTGELFFGEGSRLTVL.

This clonotype came up a few times. The chain recombines TRBV5-1 with TRBJ2-7; D is perhaps TRBD1 (6 bases). Trimming left V 0 bases short and J 3 bases short, with 13 bases between. CDR1 is SGHRS, CDR2 YFSETQ, per germline. The CDR3 loop spans 15 amino acids. The CDR3 sequence: CASSLDGQGRYEQYF. The CDR3 nucleotides read TGCGCCAGCAGCTTGGACGGGCAGGGGCGCTACGAGCAGTACTTC.

The chain carries TRBV2 and TRBJ1-1, with 7 nucleotides matching TRBD1. V lost 3 bases and J lost 11; bases outside the gene matches: 12. CDR1 is SNHLY, CDR2 FYNNEI, per germline. The CDR3 runs 14 residues. The CDR3 coding sequence is TGTGCCAGCAGTGATACCAGGGGGGGCCTCCAGGCTTTCTTT. Translation gives CASSDTRGGLQAFF. Full variable domain (rest looked up from reference TRBV2 and TRBJ1-1): EPEVTQTPSHQVTQMGQEVILRCVPISNHLYFYWYRQILGQKVEFLVSFYNNEISEKSEIFDDQFSVERPDGSNFTLKIRSTKLEDSAMYFCASSDTRGGLQAFFGQGTRLTVV.

The chain is built from TRBV11-1 and TRBJ1-1; D is uncertain. The CDR3 spans 13 residues. V was pared by 6 bases and J by 10 bases, with 18 bases between. Germline assignment: CDR1 SGHAT and CDR2 FQDESV (reference sequence). The CDR3 nucleotides read TGTGCCAGCAGATCAGATCCGGGAAATGGAGCTTTCTTT. It codes for CASRSDPGNGAFF.

The J gene is TRBJ2-1, the V gene TRBV6-2 or TRBV6-3; 12 bases fit TRBD2. CDR1 is MNHEY and CDR2 is SVGEGT in the germline V gene. Losses at the gene ends were 4 bases for V and 10 bases for J; bases not matched to a gene: 8. This CDR3 contains 15 residues. This CDR3 is CASSLLAGGHREQFF. The CDR3 DNA follows: TGTGCCAGCAGTTTACTAGCGGGAGGTCACCGGGAGCAGTTCTTC.

Of note for this clonotype: The junction departs from germline at one end; a sequencing error may be responsible. The rearrangement links TRBV28 to TRBJ1-4; 8 positions agree with TRBD1. CDR3 length: 14 amino acids. The germline CDR1 and CDR2 sequences are MDHEN and SYDVKM. The CDR3 spells CASGYPGGNEILFF. DNA of the CDR3: TGTGCCAGCGGGTATCCAGGGGGCAATGAAATACTGTTTTTT.

V is TRBV9 and J is TRBJ2-5, with TRBD2 matching 8 bases. The germline CDR1 and CDR2 sequences are SGDLS and YYNGEE. The CDR3 has 16 amino acids. Trimming took 0 bases from V and 4 from J; bases not matched to a gene: 8. The CDR3 loop is CASSVEGGRFGETQYF. CDR3 nucleotides: TGTGCCAGCAGCGTAGAAGGCGGGAGGTTTGGAGAGACCCAGTACTTC.

V is TRBV7-9 and J is TRBJ2-1; no firm D call. CDR3 length: 10 residues. Germline lookup yields CDR1 SEHNR and CDR2 FQNEAQ (reference sequence). Trimming shortened V by 5 bases and J by 15 bases, and 11 bases separated the two germline ends. CDR3 sequence reads: CASSISAGFF. DNA for the CDR3: TGTGCCAGCAGCATCTCGGCCGGGTTCTTC.

This sequence joins TRBV5-1 and TRBJ1-1, with TRBD1 matching 8 bases. CDR1 and CDR2 from the germline V gene are SGHRS and YFSETQ. With V trimmed by 1 base and J by 1 base, 6 bases remained unmatched. This CDR3 region has 16 residues. The CDR3 reads CASSLFLGTGNTEAFF. The CDR3 DNA sequence: TGCGCCAGCAGCTTGTTTCTCGGGACAGGGAACACTGAAGCTTTCTTT.

The chain uses TRBV13 and TRBJ2-1; D could derive from TRBD1 or TRBD2 (5 bases each). From germline, CDR1 is PRHDT and CDR2 FYEKMQ (reference sequence). Trimming took off 5 bases at V and 9 bases at J, with 23 bases between the two ends. The CDR3 sequence is 16 residues long. CDR3 amino acids: CASSASGPAGWGEQFF. The CDR3 nucleotides read TGTGCCAGCAGCGCCTCGGGACCAGCCGGCTGGGGTGAGCAGTTCTTC.

The chain uses TRBV5-1 and TRBJ2-1, with D uncertain. Germline V lookup: CDR1 SGHRS, CDR2 YFSETQ. The CDR3 spans 15 residues. V shed 4 bases and J shed 9 bases, with 20 bases lying between them. CDR3: CASSLSALSPGEQFF. The CDR3 nucleotides read TGCGCCAGCAGCCTTTCCGCTCTGAGCCCAGGTGAGCAGTTCTTC.

This clonotype came up a few times. The chain employs TRBV3-1 and TRBJ2-7; the D is unclear. CDR1 LGHDT and CDR2 YNNKEL come from the germline V gene (reference sequence). The CDR3 has 15 residues. Trimming stripped 5 bases from V and 2 bases from J, with 16 bases between. CDR3: CASSAIQDSTYEQYF. The CDR3 DNA reads as TGTGCCAGCAGCGCAATTCAGGATTCCACCTACGAGCAGTACTTC.